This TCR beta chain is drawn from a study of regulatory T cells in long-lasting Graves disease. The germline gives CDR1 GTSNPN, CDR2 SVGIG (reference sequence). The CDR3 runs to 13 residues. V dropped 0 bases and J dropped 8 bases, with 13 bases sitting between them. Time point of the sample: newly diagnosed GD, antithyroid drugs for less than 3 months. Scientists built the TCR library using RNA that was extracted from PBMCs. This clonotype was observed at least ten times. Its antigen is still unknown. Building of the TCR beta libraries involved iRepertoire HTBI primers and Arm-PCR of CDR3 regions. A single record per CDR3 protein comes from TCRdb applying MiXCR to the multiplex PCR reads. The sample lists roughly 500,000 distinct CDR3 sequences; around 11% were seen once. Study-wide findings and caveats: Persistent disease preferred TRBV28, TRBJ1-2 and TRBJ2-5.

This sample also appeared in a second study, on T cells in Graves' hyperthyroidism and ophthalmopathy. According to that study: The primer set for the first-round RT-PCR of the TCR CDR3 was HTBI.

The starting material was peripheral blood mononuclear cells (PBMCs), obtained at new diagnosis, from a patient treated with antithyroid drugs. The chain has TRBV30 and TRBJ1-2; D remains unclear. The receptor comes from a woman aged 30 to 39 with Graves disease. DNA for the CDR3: TGTGCCTGGAGTGTACGATCTTTCCGGGGCTACACCTTC. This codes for CAWSVRSFRGYTF.